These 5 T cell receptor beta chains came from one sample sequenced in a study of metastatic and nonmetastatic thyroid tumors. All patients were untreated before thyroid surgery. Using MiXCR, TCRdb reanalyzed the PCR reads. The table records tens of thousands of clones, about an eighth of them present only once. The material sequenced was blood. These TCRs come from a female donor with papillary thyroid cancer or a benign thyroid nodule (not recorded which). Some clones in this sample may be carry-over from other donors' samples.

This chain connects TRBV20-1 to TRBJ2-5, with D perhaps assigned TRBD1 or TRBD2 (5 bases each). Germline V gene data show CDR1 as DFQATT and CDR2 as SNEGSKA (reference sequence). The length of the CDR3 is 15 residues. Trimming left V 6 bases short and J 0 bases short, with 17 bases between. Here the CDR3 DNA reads TGCAGTGCCATACCCACAGAGGGGTACCAAGAGACCCAGTACTTC. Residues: CSAIPTEGYQETQYF.

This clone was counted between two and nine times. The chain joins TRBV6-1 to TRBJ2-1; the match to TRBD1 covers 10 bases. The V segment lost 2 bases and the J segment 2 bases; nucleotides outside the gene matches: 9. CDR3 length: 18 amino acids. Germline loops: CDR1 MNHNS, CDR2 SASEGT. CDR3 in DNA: TGTGCCAGCAGTGAAAAGACAGGGGGCTGGATCACCTACAATGAGCAGTTCTTC. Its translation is CASSEKTGGWITYNEQFF.

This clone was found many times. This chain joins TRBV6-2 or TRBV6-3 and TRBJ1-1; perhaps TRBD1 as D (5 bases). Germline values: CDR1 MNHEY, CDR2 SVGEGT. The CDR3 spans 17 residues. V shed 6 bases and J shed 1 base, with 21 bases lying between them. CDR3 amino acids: CASSHIGTASGNTEAFF. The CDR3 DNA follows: TGTGCCAGCAGCCATATCGGGACGGCGTCAGGGAACACTGAAGCTTTCTTT.

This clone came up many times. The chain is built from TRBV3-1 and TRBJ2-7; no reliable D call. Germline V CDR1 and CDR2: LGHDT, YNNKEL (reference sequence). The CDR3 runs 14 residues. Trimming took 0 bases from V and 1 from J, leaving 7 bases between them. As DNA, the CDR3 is TGTGCCAGCAGCCAAGATGCCCAGTCCTACGAGCAGTACTTC. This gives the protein CASSQDAQSYEQYF.

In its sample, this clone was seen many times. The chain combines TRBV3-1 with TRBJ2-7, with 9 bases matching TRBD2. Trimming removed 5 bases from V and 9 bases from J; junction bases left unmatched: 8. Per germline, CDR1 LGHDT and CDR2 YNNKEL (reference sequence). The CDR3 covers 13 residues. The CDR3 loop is CASSSRSGSVQYF. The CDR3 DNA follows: TGTGCCAGCAGCTCCCGTAGCGGGAGTGTGCAGTACTTC.